Below are 20 T cell receptor beta chains sequenced from a single sample in a study of blood T cell repertoires in COVID-19. Libraries were prepared by immunoSEQ multiplex PCR; TCRdb keeps only in-frame clonotypes and omits some of them. The data contain roughly 89,000 clones, approximately 80% of them seen just once; the ten biggest clones take up around 15%. Sequencing was performed on peripheral blood. Receptor source: a woman older than 75 with acute or convalescent COVID-19.

CDR3 protein: CASSAGLGQFF. The DNA of the CDR3 is TGTGCCAGCAGCGCCGGTCTAGGGCAGTTCTTC. The V and J genes are TRBV7-2 and TRBJ2-1; D remains ambiguous. V was clipped by 5 bases and J by 12 bases, with 11 bases between them. The CDR3 consists of 11 residues. Germline loops: CDR1 SGHTA, CDR2 FQGNSA.

V gene TRBV7-3 combines with J gene TRBJ2-3, with 8 positions matching TRBD2. The V segment lost 3 bases and the J segment 1 base; nucleotides outside the gene matches: 3. This CDR3 has 15 amino acids. Germline V gene data show CDR1 as SGHTA and CDR2 as FQGTGA. This chain's CDR3 is CASSFTSGGTDTQYF. As DNA, the CDR3 is TGTGCCAGCAGCTTCACTAGCGGAGGCACAGATACGCAGTATTTT.

The rearrangement uses TRBV14 and TRBJ1-1; 8 bases match TRBD1. CDR3 length equals 15 residues. Germline V gene sequence: CDR1 SGHDN, CDR2 FVKESK. V gave up 2 bases and J gave up 4 bases; unmatched junction bases: 6. This CDR3 reads CASSQLDREGTEAFF. As DNA, the CDR3 is TGTGCCAGCAGCCAACTGGACAGGGAAGGCACTGAAGCTTTCTTT.

This rearrangement joins TRBV6-5 to TRBJ1-2; no clear D gene. The V end lost 6 bases, the J end lost 5 bases, and 19 bases lay between the germline ends. This CDR3 comprises 15 residues. CDR1 and CDR2 (germline): MNHEY, SVGAGI. The CDR3 spells CASSPAFLQDYGYTF. DNA of the CDR3: TGTGCCAGCAGCCCAGCCTTCCTTCAGGATTATGGCTACACCTTC.

This chain uses TRBV7-6 with TRBJ2-3, with 10 nucleotides matching TRBD2. This CDR3 comprises 18 residues. The V gene's germline CDR1 is SGHVS and CDR2 FNYEAQ. With 8 bases clipped from V and 0 bases from J, the junction kept 14 bases outside the gene matches. The CDR3, as DNA: TGTGCCAGCCGACTCGTGGGGGGACTAGCGATTAGCACAGATACGCAGTATTTT. Protein sequence: CASRLVGGLAISTDTQYF.

This clone showed up just once. In DNA form, the CDR3 reads TGTGCCAGCAGCTCCTCCCCTTCGGGGGGGGGCGCAGATACGCAGTATTTT. Translating it yields CASSSSPSGGGADTQYF. The V call is TRBV7-3, the J call TRBJ2-3; 8 nucleotides agree with TRBD2. Losses at the gene ends were 4 bases for V and 4 bases for J; bases not matched to a gene: 13. CDR1 is SGHTA, CDR2 FQGTGA, per germline. The CDR3 has 17 amino acids. The full variable domain, completed using reference TRBV7-3 and TRBJ2-3, is GAGVSQTPSNKVTEKGKYVELRCDPISGHTALYWYRQSLGQGPEFLIYFQGTGAADDSGLPNDRFFAVRPEGSVSTLKIQRTERGDSAVYLCASSSSPSGGGADTQYFGPGTRLTVL.

The chain couples TRBV27 to TRBJ2-5, with a weak D call TRBD1 (6 bases). V lost 3 bases and J 5 bases, leaving 13 bases between the germline ends. CDR3 size: 14 residues. Germline assignment: CDR1 MNHEY and CDR2 SMNVEV (reference sequence). In nucleotides, the CDR3 is TGTGCCAGCAGTTTCCCCAGGGGAGTGGAGACCCAGTACTTC. This translates into CASSFPRGVETQYF.

This chain links TRBV7-9 with TRBJ2-7; D might be TRBD2 (5 bases). The CDR3 spans 12 residues. V lost 3 bases to trimming and J lost 7 bases, with 10 bases between them. Germline V lookup: CDR1 SEHNR, CDR2 FQNEAQ (reference sequence). CDR3 DNA sequence: TGTGCCAGCAGCTTGACCTCGGGGGAGCAGTACTTC. Translated, it gives CASSLTSGEQYF.

The CDR3 sequence: CAISDGQGQNYGYTF. The CDR3 DNA is TGTGCCATCAGTGACGGACAGGGACAAAACTATGGCTACACCTTC. The J gene is TRBJ1-2, the V gene TRBV10-3; 8 bases are a match to TRBD1. Trimming took 3 bases from V and 2 from J; bases not matched to a gene: 5. Germline values: CDR1 ENHRY, CDR2 SYGVKD. The length of the CDR3 is 15 residues.

The chain is built from TRBV5-6 and TRBJ1-2, with D tentatively TRBD1 (6 bases). CDR1 SGHDT and CDR2 YYEEEE come from the germline V gene. V lost 4 bases and J 7 bases, leaving 17 bases between the germline ends. The CDR3 totals 14 residues. This CDR3 reads CASSRRGAQSGYTF. CDR3 sequence (DNA): TGTGCCAGCAGCCGACGGGGGGCCCAGAGTGGCTACACCTTC.

This chain links TRBV18 with TRBJ2-1; 11 positions agree with TRBD2. The CDR3 runs 15 residues. Looked up from germline, CDR1 is KGHSH and CDR2 is LQKENI. The V and J ends lost 0 bases and 6 bases, in that order; junction bases with no gene match: 1. CDR3 sequence (DNA): TGTGCCAGCTCACCACCCCTAGCGGGGGGCAATGAGCAGTTCTTC. Residues: CASSPPLAGGNEQFF.

The chain has TRBV9 and TRBJ2-1; the D gene is possibly TRBD2 (6 bases). Trimming stripped 2 bases from V and 4 bases from J, with 13 bases between. CDR1 and CDR2 (germline): SGDLS, YYNGEE. CDR3 size: 15 residues. CDR3 region: CASSVGPGGYNEQFF. DNA of the CDR3: TGTGCCAGCAGCGTGGGTCCCGGGGGTTACAATGAGCAGTTCTTC.

This clone was found a few times. This chain joins TRBV11-2 and TRBJ2-7, with 7 positions matching TRBD1. The CDR3 is made up of 13 amino acids. CDR1 SGHAT and CDR2 FQNNGV come from the germline V gene. J lost 9 bases, V lost 0 bases, and 5 bases had no gene match. CDR3 sequence: CASSLDGTVGQYF. The CDR3 DNA is TGTGCCAGCAGCTTAGACGGGACAGTAGGGCAGTACTTC.

The chain links TRBV9 to TRBJ2-7, with TRBD2 matching 12 bases. The V gene end was trimmed by 0 bases and the J gene end by 3 bases; junction bases not matched to a gene: 4. This CDR3 spans 16 amino acids. The germline V gene encodes CDR1 SGDLS and CDR2 YYNGEE. Written as DNA, the CDR3 is TGTGCCAGCAGCGTAGGAGGGACTAGCGGGTTCTACGAGCAGTACTTC. This codes for CASSVGGTSGFYEQYF.

This sequence joins TRBV28 and TRBJ1-1; 12 nucleotides match TRBD1. Germline V CDR1 and CDR2: MDHEN, SYDVKM. This CDR3 contains 17 residues. Losses at the gene ends were 5 bases for V and 4 bases for J; bases not matched to a gene: 11. The CDR3 spells CASSQPGQGAPGTEAFF. CDR3 in DNA: TGTGCCAGCAGTCAGCCGGGACAGGGGGCGCCAGGCACTGAAGCTTTCTTT.

J is TRBJ2-1 and V is TRBV9; D may be TRBD1 (7 bases). This CDR3 is built from 16 residues. Germline CDR1 SGDLS, CDR2 YYNGEE. The V end lost 0 bases, the J end lost 2 bases, and 12 bases lay between the germline ends. CDR3 amino acids: CASSVVGGQTYNEQFF. CDR3 in DNA: TGTGCCAGCAGCGTAGTGGGGGGACAGACCTACAATGAGCAGTTCTTC. The entire variable domain, with the rest obtained from reference TRBV9 and TRBJ2-1, is as follows: DSGVTQTPKHLITATGQRVTLRCSPRSGDLSVYWYQQSLDQGLQFLIQYYNGEERAKGNILERFSAQQFPDLHSELNLSSLELGDSALYFCASSVVGGQTYNEQFFGPGTRLTVL.

The chain couples TRBV4-1 to TRBJ2-5, with a tentative D call TRBD1 (5 bases). Trimming took off 0 bases at V and 0 bases at J, with 14 bases between the two ends. CDR3 length equals 17 residues. Germline V gives CDR1 MGHRA, CDR2 YSYEKL. CDR3 protein: CASSQDPGAAYQETQYF. The CDR3 DNA reads as TGCGCCAGCAGCCAAGATCCTGGGGCAGCGTACCAAGAGACCCAGTACTTC.

The chain joins TRBV6-5 to TRBJ2-1; TRBD1 might be the D (6 bases). CDR3 length equals 14 residues. V was pared by 8 bases and J by 3 bases, with 14 bases between. Per the germline V gene, CDR1 is MNHEY and CDR2 is SVGAGI. The CDR3 reads CASSLKDSYNEQFF. DNA for the CDR3: TGTGCCAGCTCACTCAAGGACAGCTACAATGAGCAGTTCTTC.

V usage is TRBV5-4 and J usage is TRBJ2-2; possible D gene TRBD2, 7 bases. The V and J ends lost 0 bases and 8 bases respectively, with 14 bases between them. The CDR3 contains 15 residues. Germline V CDR1 and CDR2: SGHNT, YYREEE (reference sequence). The CDR3 protein is CASSLAGGLAGELFF. The CDR3 DNA sequence: TGTGCCAGCAGCTTGGCCGGGGGGCTGGCGGGGGAGCTGTTTTTT.

This chain connects TRBV29-1 to TRBJ1-2, with a possible D match to TRBD1 (6 bases). Germline values: CDR1 SQVTM, CDR2 ANQGSEA. Trimming cost V 2 bases and J 0 bases, with 10 bases left between them. The CDR3 is 14 amino acids. The CDR3: CSVEQGFPNYGYTF. The CDR3 DNA follows: TGCAGCGTTGAACAGGGGTTCCCTAACTATGGCTACACCTTC.